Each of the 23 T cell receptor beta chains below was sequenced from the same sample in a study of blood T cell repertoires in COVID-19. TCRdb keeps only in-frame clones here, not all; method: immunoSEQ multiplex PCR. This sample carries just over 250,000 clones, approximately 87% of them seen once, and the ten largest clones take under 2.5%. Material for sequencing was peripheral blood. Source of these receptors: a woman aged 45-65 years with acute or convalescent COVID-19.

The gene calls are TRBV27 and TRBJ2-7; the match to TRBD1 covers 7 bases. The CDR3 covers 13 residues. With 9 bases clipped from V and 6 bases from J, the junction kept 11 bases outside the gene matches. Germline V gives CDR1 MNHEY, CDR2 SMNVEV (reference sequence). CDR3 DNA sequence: TGTGCCAGTGGGACAGCCTTTGTTTCCGAGCAGTACTTC. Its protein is CASGTAFVSEQYF.

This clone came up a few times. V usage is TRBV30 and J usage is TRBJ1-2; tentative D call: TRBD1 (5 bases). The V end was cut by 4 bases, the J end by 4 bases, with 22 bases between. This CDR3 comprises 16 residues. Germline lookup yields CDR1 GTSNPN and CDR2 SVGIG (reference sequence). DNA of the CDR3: TGTGCCTGGACCAATCGCAGTTGGGGCGTGCGCTATGGCTACACCTTC. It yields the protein CAWTNRSWGVRYGYTF.

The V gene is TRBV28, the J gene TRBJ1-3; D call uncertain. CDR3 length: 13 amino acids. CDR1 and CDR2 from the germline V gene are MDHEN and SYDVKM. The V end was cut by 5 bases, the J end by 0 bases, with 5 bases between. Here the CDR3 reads CASSPFSGNTIYF. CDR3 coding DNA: TGTGCCAGCAGTCCCTTCTCTGGAAACACCATATATTTT.

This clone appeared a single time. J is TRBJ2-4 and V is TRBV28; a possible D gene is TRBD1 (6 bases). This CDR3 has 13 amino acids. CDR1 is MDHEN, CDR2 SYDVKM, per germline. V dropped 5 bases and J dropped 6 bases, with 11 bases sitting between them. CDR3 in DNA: TGTGCCAGCAGTAGGGGGATCGGAAACATTCAGTACTTC. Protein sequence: CASSRGIGNIQYF.

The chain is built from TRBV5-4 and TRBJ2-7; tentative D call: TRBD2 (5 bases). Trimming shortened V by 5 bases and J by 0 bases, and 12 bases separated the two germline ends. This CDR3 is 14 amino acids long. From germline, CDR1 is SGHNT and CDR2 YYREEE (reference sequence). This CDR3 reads CASSFYGGSYEQYF. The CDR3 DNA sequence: TGTGCCAGCAGTTTTTACGGAGGCTCCTACGAGCAGTACTTC.

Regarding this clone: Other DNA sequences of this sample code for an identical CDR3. The CDR3 loop is CASSVGIAGETQYF. The CDR3 bases are TGTGCCAGCAGCGTAGGTATAGCGGGGGAGACCCAGTACTTC. J is TRBJ2-5 and V is TRBV9, with 8 bases fitting TRBD2. Germline CDR1 SGDLS, CDR2 YYNGEE. The CDR3 totals 14 residues. The V segment lost 0 bases and the J segment 5 bases; nucleotides outside the gene matches: 3.

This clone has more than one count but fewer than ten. CDR3 protein: CASSQTGSYEQYF. Written as DNA, the CDR3 is TGTGCCAGCTCACAGACAGGGAGCTACGAGCAGTACTTC. This rearrangement joins TRBV18 to TRBJ2-7, with 7 bases aligning to TRBD1. The ends lost 4 bases at V and 3 bases at J; junction bases unmatched: 3. This CDR3 region has 13 residues. Germline CDR1 reads KGHSH; CDR2 reads LQKENI.

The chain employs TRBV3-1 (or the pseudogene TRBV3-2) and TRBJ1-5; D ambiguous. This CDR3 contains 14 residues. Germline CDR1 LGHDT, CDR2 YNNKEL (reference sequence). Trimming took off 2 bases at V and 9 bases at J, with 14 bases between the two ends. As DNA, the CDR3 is TGTGCCAGCAGCCAAAATAATGACTTTGGGCCCCAGCATTTT. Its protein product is CASSQNNDFGPQHF.

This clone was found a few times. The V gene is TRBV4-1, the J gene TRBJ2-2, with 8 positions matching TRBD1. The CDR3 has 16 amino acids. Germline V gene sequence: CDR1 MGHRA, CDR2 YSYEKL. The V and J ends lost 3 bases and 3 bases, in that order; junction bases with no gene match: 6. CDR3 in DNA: TGCGCCAGCAGCCATTCCCGGGACAGGTACACCGGGGAGCTGTTTTTT. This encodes CASSHSRDRYTGELFF.

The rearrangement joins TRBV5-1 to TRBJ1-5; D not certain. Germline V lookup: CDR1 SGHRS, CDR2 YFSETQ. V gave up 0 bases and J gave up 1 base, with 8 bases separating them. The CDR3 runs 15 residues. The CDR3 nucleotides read TGCGCCAGCAGCTTGGAAGGAGAGAGCAATCAGCCCCAGCATTTT. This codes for CASSLEGESNQPQHF.

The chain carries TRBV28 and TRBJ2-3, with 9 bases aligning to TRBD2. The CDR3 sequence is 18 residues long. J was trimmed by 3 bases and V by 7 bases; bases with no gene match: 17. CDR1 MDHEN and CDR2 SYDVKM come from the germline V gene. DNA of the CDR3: TGTGCCAGCACCCCGGGGGGGGGTCTAGCGGGAATGACAGATACGCAGTATTTT. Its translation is CASTPGGGLAGMTDTQYF.

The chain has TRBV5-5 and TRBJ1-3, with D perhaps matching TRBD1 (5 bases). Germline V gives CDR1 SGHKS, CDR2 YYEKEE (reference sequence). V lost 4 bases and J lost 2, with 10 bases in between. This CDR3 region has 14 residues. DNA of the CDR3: TGTGCCAGCAGCGGAGGGACGGCTGGAAACACCATATATTTT. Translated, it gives CASSGGTAGNTIYF.

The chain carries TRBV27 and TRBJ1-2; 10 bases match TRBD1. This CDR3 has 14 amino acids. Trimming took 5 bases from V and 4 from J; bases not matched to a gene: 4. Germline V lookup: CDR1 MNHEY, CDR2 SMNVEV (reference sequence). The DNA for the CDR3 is TGTGCCAGCAGTCCCCGGACAGGGGGCTATGGCTACACCTTC. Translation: CASSPRTGGYGYTF.

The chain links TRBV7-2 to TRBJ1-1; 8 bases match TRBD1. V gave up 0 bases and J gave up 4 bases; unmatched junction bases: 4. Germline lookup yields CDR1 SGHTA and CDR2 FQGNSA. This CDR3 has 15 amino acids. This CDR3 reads CASSLATGAGTEAFF. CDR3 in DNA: TGTGCCAGCAGCTTAGCGACAGGGGCAGGCACTGAAGCTTTCTTT.

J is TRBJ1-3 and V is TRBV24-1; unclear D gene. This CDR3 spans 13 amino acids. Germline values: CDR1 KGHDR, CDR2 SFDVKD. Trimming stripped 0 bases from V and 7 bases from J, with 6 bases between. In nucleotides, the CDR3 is TGTGCCACCAGTGATTTGACAGCCAACACCATATATTTT. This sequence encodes CATSDLTANTIYF.

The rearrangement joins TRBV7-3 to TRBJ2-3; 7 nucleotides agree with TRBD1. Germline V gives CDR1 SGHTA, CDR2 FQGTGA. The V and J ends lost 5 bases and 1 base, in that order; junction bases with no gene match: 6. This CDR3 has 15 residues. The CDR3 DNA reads TGTGCCAGCAGCGAACAGGGGATCGGCACAGATACGCAGTATTTT. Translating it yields CASSEQGIGTDTQYF.

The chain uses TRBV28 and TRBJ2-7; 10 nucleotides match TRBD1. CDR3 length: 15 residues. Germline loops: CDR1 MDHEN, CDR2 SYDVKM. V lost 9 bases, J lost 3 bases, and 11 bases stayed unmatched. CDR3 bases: TGTGCCAGTGGAACCGGGACAGGGGCCAACTACGAGCAGTACTTC. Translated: CASGTGTGANYEQYF.

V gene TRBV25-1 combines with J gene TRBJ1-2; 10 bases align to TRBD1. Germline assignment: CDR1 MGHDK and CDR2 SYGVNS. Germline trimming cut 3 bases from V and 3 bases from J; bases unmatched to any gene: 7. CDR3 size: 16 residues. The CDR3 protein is CASSDPDRGLDYGYTF. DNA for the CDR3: TGTGCCAGCAGTGATCCTGACAGGGGGCTGGACTATGGCTACACCTTC.

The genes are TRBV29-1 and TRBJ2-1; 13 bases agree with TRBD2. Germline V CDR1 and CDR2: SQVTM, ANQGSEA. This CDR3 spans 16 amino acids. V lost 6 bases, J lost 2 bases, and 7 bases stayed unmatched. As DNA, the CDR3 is TGCAGCGTCAGACTAGCGGGAGGCCTAGCCTACAATGAGCAGTTCTTC. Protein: CSVRLAGGLAYNEQFF.

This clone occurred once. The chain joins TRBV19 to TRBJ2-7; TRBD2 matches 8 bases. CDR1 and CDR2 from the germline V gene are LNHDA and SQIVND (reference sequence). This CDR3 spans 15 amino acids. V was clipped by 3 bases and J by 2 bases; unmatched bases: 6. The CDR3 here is CASSITGTRAYEQYF. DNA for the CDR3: TGTGCCAGTAGTATCACCGGGACTAGGGCCTACGAGCAGTACTTC.

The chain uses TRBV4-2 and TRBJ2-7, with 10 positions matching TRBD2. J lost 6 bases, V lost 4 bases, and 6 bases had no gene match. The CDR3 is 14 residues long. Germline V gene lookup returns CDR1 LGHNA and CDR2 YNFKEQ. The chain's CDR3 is CASSLAGGTPEQYF. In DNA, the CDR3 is TGTGCCAGCAGCCTAGCGGGAGGAACCCCCGAGCAGTACTTC.

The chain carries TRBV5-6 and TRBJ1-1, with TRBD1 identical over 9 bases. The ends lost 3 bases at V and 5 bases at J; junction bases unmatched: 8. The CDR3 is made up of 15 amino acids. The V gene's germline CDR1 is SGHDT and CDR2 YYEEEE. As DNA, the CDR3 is TGTGCCAGCAGCTCTACACAGGGGGCCACTACTGAAGCTTTCTTT. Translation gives CASSSTQGATTEAFF.

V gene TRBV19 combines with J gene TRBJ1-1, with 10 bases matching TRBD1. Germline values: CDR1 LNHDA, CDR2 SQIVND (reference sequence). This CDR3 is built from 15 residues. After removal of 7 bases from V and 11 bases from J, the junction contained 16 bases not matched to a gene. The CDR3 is CASKLTGGDPLDAFF. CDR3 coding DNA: TGTGCCAGTAAGTTGACAGGGGGCGATCCGTTGGATGCTTTCTTT.